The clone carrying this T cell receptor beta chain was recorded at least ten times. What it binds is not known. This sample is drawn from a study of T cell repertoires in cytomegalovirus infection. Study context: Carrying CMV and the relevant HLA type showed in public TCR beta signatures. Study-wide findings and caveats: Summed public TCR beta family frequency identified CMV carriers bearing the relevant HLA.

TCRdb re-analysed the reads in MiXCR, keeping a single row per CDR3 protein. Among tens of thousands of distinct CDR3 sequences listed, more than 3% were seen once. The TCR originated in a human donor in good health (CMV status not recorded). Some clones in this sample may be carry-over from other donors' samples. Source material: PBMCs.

This chain's CDR3 is CASRPIAGGGYNEQFF. CDR3 sequence (DNA): TGTGCCAGCAGACCTATAGCGGGAGGGGGATACAATGAGCAGTTCTTC. The V gene is TRBV7-8, the J gene TRBJ2-1; 11 nucleotides match TRBD2. The trim removed 6 bases at V and 4 bases at J, leaving 8 bases unmatched. Germline V gene sequence: CDR1 SGHVS, CDR2 FQNEAQ. This CDR3 spans 16 amino acids. Filled out from reference TRBV7-8 and TRBJ2-1, the complete variable domain reads GAGVSQSPRYKVAKRGQDVALRCDPISGHVSLFWYQQALGQGPEFLTYFQNEAQLDKSGLPSDRFFAERPEGSVSTLKIQRTQQEDSAVYLCASRPIAGGGYNEQFFGPGTRLTVL.